This TCR beta chain was recovered during a study of blood T cells in healthy people across ages. Points from the study as a whole: Estimates based on one million T cells were treated as lower bounds.

Trimming stripped 7 bases from V and 5 bases from J, with 18 bases between. In germline, CDR1 is MNHNY, CDR2 SVGAGI (reference sequence). This CDR3 has 14 residues. Of note for this clonotype: Antigen: not known.

Primers used in a second PCR of roughly 6 to 11 cycles were a sample-barcoded 5' primer and a J-beta primer mix. One entry per CDR3 protein, called by TCRdb with MiXCR from the 5' RACE reads. The sample comprises around 1.5 million distinct CDR3 sequences, about 43% of which are singletons, and 7.9% rests with the top ten. The chain is built from TRBV6-6 and TRBJ2-7; tentatively, D is TRBD2 (6 bases). This receptor was identified in a woman aged 18-29 years in good health. The sample consisted of blood. CDR3 sequence: CASTVDLAVHEQYF. DNA of the CDR3: TGTGCCAGCACCGTTGATTTAGCGGTCCACGAGCAGTACTTC.